A single sample gave rise to the 29 T cell receptor beta chains below, sequenced in a study of CD8 T cells in Susac syndrome. RNA amounts of roughly 0.5 to 1 ug underwent reverse transcription with random hexamers. Each CDR3 protein is one row after TCRdb ran MiXCR on the immunoSEQ multiplex PCR reads. The sample yields about 110,000 distinct CDR3 sequences, 94% seen once. Input material: CD8+ T cells from PBMCs. The receptors come from a human donor with Susac syndrome.

The rearrangement uses TRBV7-6 and TRBJ1-5, with no clear D. This CDR3 region has 14 residues. Germline V gene lookup returns CDR1 SGHVS and CDR2 FNYEAQ. V gave up 0 bases and J gave up 3 bases, with 6 bases separating them. The CDR3: CASSLAGINQPQHF. The CDR3 coding sequence is TGTGCCAGCAGCTTAGCAGGGATCAATCAGCCCCAGCATTTT.

The chain recombines TRBV25-1 with TRBJ2-1; no clear D. This CDR3 is built from 11 residues. V gave up 10 bases and J gave up 7 bases, with 11 bases separating them. Germline V gives CDR1 MGHDK, CDR2 SYGVNS. This chain's CDR3 is CAIHEGNEQFF. In DNA form, the CDR3 reads TGTGCCATCCACGAAGGGAATGAGCAGTTCTTC. Full variable domain (missing parts from reference TRBV25-1 and TRBJ2-1): EADIYQTPRYLVIGTGKKITLECSQTMGHDKMYWYQQDPGMELHLIHYSYGVNSTEKGDLSSESTVSRIRTEHFPLTLESARPSHTSQYLCAIHEGNEQFFGPGTRLTVL.

This chain uses TRBV19 with TRBJ2-6; D is ambiguous. The V and J ends lost 3 bases and 0 bases respectively, with 6 bases between them. Germline V lookup: CDR1 LNHDA, CDR2 SQIVND (reference sequence). There are 15 residues in the CDR3. The CDR3 protein is CASSIMSSGANVLTF. DNA of the CDR3: TGTGCCAGTAGTATCATGAGCTCTGGGGCCAACGTCCTGACTTTC.

The rearrangement joins TRBV11-2 to TRBJ1-2, with 8 bases identical to TRBD1. The germline gives CDR1 SGHAT, CDR2 FQNNGV. Trimming took 2 bases from V and 4 from J; bases not matched to a gene: 3. This CDR3 is 14 amino acids long. The CDR3 spells CASSLTRGLYGYTF. Written as DNA, the CDR3 is TGTGCCAGCAGCTTAACCAGGGGGCTCTATGGCTACACCTTC. Supplemented by reference TRBV11-2 and TRBJ1-2, the full variable domain reads EAGVAQSPRYKIIEKRQSVAFWCNPISGHATLYWYQQILGQGPKLLIQFQNNGVVDDSQLPKDRFSAERLKGVDSTLKIQPAKLEDSAVYLCASSLTRGLYGYTFGSGTRLTVV.

V gene TRBV10-3 combines with J gene TRBJ1-2, with 7 bases aligning to TRBD1. The CDR3 contains 14 residues. V dropped 0 bases and J dropped 13; count of bases not matched to a gene: 11. Germline V gives CDR1 ENHRY, CDR2 SYGVKD. The CDR3: CAISESVGQIDGTF. The CDR3 DNA follows: TGTGCCATCAGTGAGTCAGTGGGACAGATTGACGGCACCTTC.

This chain links TRBV4-1 with TRBJ2-2, with a weak D call TRBD1 (6 bases). This CDR3 region has 14 residues. Looked up from germline, CDR1 is MGHRA and CDR2 is YSYEKL. Trimming removed 4 bases at V and 2 bases at J, with 8 bases between. This CDR3 is CASSRDKNTGELFF. In DNA form, the CDR3 reads TGCGCCAGCAGCCGGGACAAAAACACCGGGGAGCTGTTTTTT.

The chain couples TRBV3-1 to TRBJ2-3; D is ambiguous. Trimming removed 1 base at V and 0 bases at J, with 8 bases between. This CDR3 is 15 amino acids long. Germline values: CDR1 LGHDT, CDR2 YNNKEL (reference sequence). CDR3 DNA: TGTGCCAGCAGCCAAGGATCACTTAGCACAGATACGCAGTATTTT. Amino acids: CASSQGSLSTDTQYF.

The chain couples TRBV20-1 to TRBJ1-1; D ambiguous. From germline, CDR1 is DFQATT and CDR2 SNEGSKA (reference sequence). This CDR3 is built from 13 residues. V was shortened by 0 bases and J by 3 bases, with 8 bases between the two germline ends. CDR3 protein: CSARDLKDTEAFF. The CDR3 DNA reads as TGCAGTGCTAGAGATTTGAAGGACACTGAAGCTTTCTTT.

The chain is built from TRBV3-1 and TRBJ2-1; 13 bases are shared with TRBD2. CDR1 LGHDT and CDR2 YNNKEL come from the germline V gene (reference sequence). The CDR3 runs 16 residues. After removal of 3 bases from V and 7 bases from J, the junction contained 6 bases not matched to a gene. The CDR3 DNA sequence: TGTGCCAGCAGCCAGGGACTAGCGGGGTTTTATAATGAGCAGTTCTTC. Residues: CASSQGLAGFYNEQFF.

The rearrangement joins TRBV20-1 to TRBJ1-5; 11 nucleotides match TRBD1. Germline V gene lookup returns CDR1 DFQATT and CDR2 SNEGSKA (reference sequence). Trimming at V came to 3 bases and at J to 1 base, leaving 2 bases not matched to a gene. This CDR3 has 15 amino acids. CDR3 sequence: CSASRDRGSNQPQHF. The CDR3 bases are TGCAGTGCTAGTCGGGACAGGGGGAGCAATCAGCCCCAGCATTTT.

The chain couples TRBV6-5 to TRBJ2-1, with D possibly matching TRBD1 (5 bases). V gave up 5 bases and J gave up 8 bases, with 16 bases separating them. The germline gives CDR1 MNHEY, CDR2 SVGAGI. This CDR3 is built from 14 residues. Here the CDR3 DNA reads TGTGCCAGCAGTCCCTTAAGGGGCCGCGATGAGCAGTTCTTC. This encodes CASSPLRGRDEQFF.

The chain uses TRBV4-1 and TRBJ2-5; TRBD2 matches at 7 bases. The CDR3 totals 16 residues. V lost 0 bases, J lost 2 bases, and 6 bases stayed unmatched. Germline V gene data show CDR1 as MGHRA and CDR2 as YSYEKL. As DNA, the CDR3 is TGCGCCAGCAGCCAAGATGGGGGAGCGGGGCAAGAGACCCAGTACTTC. Translating it yields CASSQDGGAGQETQYF.

The CDR3 DNA follows: TGTGCCAGCAGCGCCCAGGTGGGGATGGAGTTCTTC. This codes for CASSAQVGMEFF. The chain links TRBV5-6 to TRBJ2-1, with no clear D. The CDR3 loop spans 12 amino acids. V lost 4 bases and J lost 14, with 16 bases in between. CDR1 and CDR2 from the germline V gene are SGHDT and YYEEEE.

The V call is TRBV13, the J call TRBJ1-2; D perhaps matches TRBD1 (5 bases). The CDR3 is 15 amino acids. Germline V gene lookup returns CDR1 PRHDT and CDR2 FYEKMQ (reference sequence). Trimming removed 2 bases from V and 10 bases from J, with 20 bases in between. CDR3: CASSLPPAGTPTYTF. Written as DNA, the CDR3 is TGTGCCAGCAGCTTACCCCCCGCAGGGACGCCCACCTACACCTTC.

The rearrangement joins TRBV6-5 to TRBJ2-5, with TRBD2 matching 8 bases. CDR1 and CDR2 from the germline V gene are MNHEY and SVGAGI. V gave up 6 bases and J gave up 5 bases; unmatched junction bases: 11. The length of the CDR3 is 15 residues. The CDR3 bases are TGTGCCAGCAGCCGTCGGGGGGGCTTTGGGGAGACCCAGTACTTC. Protein: CASSRRGGFGETQYF.

The rearrangement joins TRBV7-9 to TRBJ2-7; 7 positions agree with TRBD1. Germline CDR1 SEHNR, CDR2 FQNEAQ (reference sequence). This CDR3 has 15 amino acids. The trim removed 5 bases at V and 1 base at J, leaving 8 bases unmatched. The CDR3 spells CASSLLDRRSYEQYF. CDR3 nucleotides: TGTGCCAGCAGCCTGTTGGACAGGAGGTCCTACGAGCAGTACTTC. Full variable domain (missing parts from reference TRBV7-9 and TRBJ2-7): DTGVSQNPRHKITKRGQNVTFRCDPISEHNRLYWYRQTLGQGPEFLTYFQNEAQLEKSRLLSDRFSAERPKGSFSTLEIQRTEQGDSAMYLCASSLLDRRSYEQYFGPGTRLTVT.

The V gene is TRBV9, the J gene TRBJ2-5; D is perhaps TRBD2 (7 bases). Trimming shortened V by 0 bases and J by 2 bases, and 14 bases separated the two germline ends. CDR1 and CDR2 (germline): SGDLS, YYNGEE. This CDR3 is 16 amino acids long. The CDR3 here is CASSVGAGAPQETQYF. CDR3 DNA: TGTGCCAGCAGCGTAGGGGCGGGGGCCCCTCAAGAGACCCAGTACTTC.

The chain has TRBV7-6 and TRBJ2-1; TRBD1 matches 8 bases. Germline lookup yields CDR1 SGHVS and CDR2 FNYEAQ. V was pared by 1 base and J by 8 bases, with 7 bases of the junction left unmatched. The CDR3 is 15 amino acids. The CDR3 spells CASSLGQGAKDEQFF. The CDR3, as DNA: TGTGCCAGCAGCTTAGGGCAGGGGGCGAAGGATGAGCAGTTCTTC.

This clonotype has a handful of counts. The CDR3 loop reads CASSESTDTQYF. In DNA form, the CDR3 reads TGTGCCAGCAGTGAGTCCACAGATACGCAGTATTTT. This chain joins TRBV25-1 and TRBJ2-3; D gene unclear. The CDR3 spans 12 residues. V was clipped by 3 bases and J by 2 bases, with 3 bases between them. Germline V gene sequence: CDR1 MGHDK, CDR2 SYGVNS.

V is TRBV29-1 and J is TRBJ1-3; D unclear. There are 15 residues in the CDR3. Trimming cost V 4 bases and J 0 bases, with 13 bases left between them. Germline loops: CDR1 SQVTM, CDR2 ANQGSEA. DNA of the CDR3: TGCAGCGTTGTGGGTCGTCAAAGCTCTGGAAACACCATATATTTT. Protein: CSVVGRQSSGNTIYF.

This chain uses TRBV5-4 with TRBJ2-7; D unclear. Germline CDR1 and CDR2: SGHNT and YYREEE (reference sequence). The V and J ends lost 1 base and 2 bases respectively, with 10 bases between them. This CDR3 region has 14 residues. CDR3 nucleotide sequence: TGTGCCAGCAGCTTGAAGGGTCACCCCTACGAGCAGTACTTC. It translates to CASSLKGHPYEQYF.

This chain joins TRBV5-1 and TRBJ2-1, with a weak D call TRBD2 (6 bases). Germline assignment: CDR1 SGHRS and CDR2 YFSETQ. V dropped 0 bases and J dropped 8 bases, with 12 bases sitting between them. The CDR3 contains 14 residues. CDR3 in DNA: TGCGCCAGCAGCTTGGCCCCCGGGGAGGATGAGCAGTTCTTC. Amino acid sequence: CASSLAPGEDEQFF.

The gene calls are TRBV12-5 and TRBJ2-1, with D unresolved. The CDR3 totals 13 residues. Per germline, CDR1 LGHNT and CDR2 FRNRAP. V was clipped by 7 bases and J by 10 bases, with 17 bases between them. Written as DNA, the CDR3 is TGTGCTAGTGCCCCTCCTCCTCAAGAGGAGCAGTTCTTC. Translation: CASAPPPQEEQFF. Full variable domain (missing parts from reference TRBV12-5 and TRBJ2-1): DARVTQTPRHKVTEMGQEVTMRCQPILGHNTVFWYRQTMMQGLELLAYFRNRAPLDDSGMPKDRFSAEMPDATLATLKIQPSEPRDSAVYFCASAPPPQEEQFFGPGTRLTVL.

The chain employs TRBV9 and TRBJ1-6, with TRBD1 identical over 9 bases. V shed 0 bases and J 10 bases; nucleotides not matched to a gene: 5. The germline gives CDR1 SGDLS, CDR2 YYNGEE. CDR3 length equals 15 residues. CDR3 DNA: TGTGCCAGCAGCGTAGATGGGGGGACAGGGTCACCCCTCCACTTT. This codes for CASSVDGGTGSPLHF.

This chain links TRBV20-1 with TRBJ2-7; 7 nucleotides agree with TRBD1. Germline loops: CDR1 DFQATT, CDR2 SNEGSKA (reference sequence). The CDR3 contains 13 residues. V dropped 3 bases and J dropped 3; count of bases not matched to a gene: 5. The CDR3 is CSARDRSLYEQYF. CDR3 DNA sequence: TGCAGTGCTAGGGACAGGTCCCTCTACGAGCAGTACTTC.

This clonotype was seen more than once but under ten times. This chain joins TRBV29-1 and TRBJ2-7; a possible D gene is TRBD1 (6 bases). V lost 4 bases, J lost 3 bases, and 7 bases lay in between. CDR1 SQVTM and CDR2 ANQGSEA come from the germline V gene. This CDR3 is 11 amino acids long. Here the CDR3 reads CSVGGGYEQYF. The CDR3 nucleotides are TGCAGCGTTGGAGGGGGCTACGAGCAGTACTTC.

V usage is TRBV12-3 or TRBV12-4 and J usage is TRBJ1-1; D gene unclear. The CDR3 loop spans 14 amino acids. Trimming left V 7 bases short and J 5 bases short, with 17 bases between. CDR3 protein: CASNPSRGGTEAFF. CDR3 DNA sequence: TGTGCCAGCAATCCTTCTCGGGGTGGTACTGAAGCTTTCTTT.

The gene calls are TRBV25-1 and TRBJ2-7; D remains ambiguous. V lost 1 base, J lost 4 bases, and 8 bases lay in between. CDR1 and CDR2 (germline): MGHDK, SYGVNS. The CDR3 contains 13 residues. The CDR3 DNA is TGTGCCAGCAGTGAATTAGGCATGTACGAGCAGTACTTC. This gives the protein CASSELGMYEQYF.

The rearrangement links TRBV5-4 to TRBJ1-4; D gene ambiguous. The germline gives CDR1 SGHNT, CDR2 YYREEE (reference sequence). Trimming took off 0 bases at V and 3 bases at J, with 3 bases between the two ends. The CDR3 contains 13 residues. The DNA of the CDR3 is TGTGCCAGCAGCTTGGGGCCTAATGAAAAACTGTTTTTT. Amino acids: CASSLGPNEKLFF.